Ten or more counts support the clone carrying this TCR beta chain. As yet, its antigen is unknown. Germline V lookup: CDR1 SGHTA, CDR2 FQGTGA. The CDR3 loop spans 15 amino acids. V gave up 6 bases and J gave up 9 bases; unmatched junction bases: 13. The entry originates in a study of T-cell reconstitution after alpha-beta-depleted transplantation in children. Study findings and constraints: By one year post-transplant, T-cell counts and diversity largely arose from T cells that were newly produced. At around two months after transplant, the alpha-beta T cells were reportedly derived from several hundred expanded clones that came from non-depleted graft cells. It was surviving recipient T cells and thymic progenitors that gave some patients high TCRbeta diversity at day 60.

The library targeted TCRbeta and was prepared with unique molecular identifiers. From the PCR reads, TCRdb called clonotypes with MiXCR, one entry per CDR3 protein. The sample contains approximately 300,000 distinct CDR3 sequences, 9.5% to 13% of which appear only once. V and J are TRBV7-3 and TRBJ2-1, with 8 nucleotides matching TRBD2. The receptor's source is a boy younger than two with acute myeloid leukemia, due to receive a stem cell transplant. The sequencing here drew on PBMCs, taken before TCRalphabeta/CD19-depleted stem cell transplant. CDR3 bases: TGTGCCAGCAGTCAAGGGGTGACTAGCGCGAGTGAGCAGTTCTTC. Its protein is CASSQGVTSASEQFF.